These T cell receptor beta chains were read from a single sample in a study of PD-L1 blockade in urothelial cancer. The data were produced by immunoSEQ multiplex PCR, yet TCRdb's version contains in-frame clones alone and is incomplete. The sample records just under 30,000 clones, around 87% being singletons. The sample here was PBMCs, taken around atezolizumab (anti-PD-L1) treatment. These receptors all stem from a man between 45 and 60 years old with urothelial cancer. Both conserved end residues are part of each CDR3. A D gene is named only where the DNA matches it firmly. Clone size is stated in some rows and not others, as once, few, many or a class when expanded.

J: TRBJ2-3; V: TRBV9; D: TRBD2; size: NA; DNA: TGTGCCAGCAGCCCACCCCTGCGGGGCGCGGTAGTAGCGGGAGGTGTCACAGATACGCAGTATTTT; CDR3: CASSPPLRGAVVAGGVTDTQYF
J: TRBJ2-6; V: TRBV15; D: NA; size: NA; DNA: TGTGCCACCAGCAGGGCGGAGGGATACTCTGGGGCCAACGTCCTGACTTTC; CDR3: CATSRAEGYSGANVLTF
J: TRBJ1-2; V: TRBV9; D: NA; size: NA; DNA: TGTGCCAGCAGCGTGGTGGGGGAGGGCGGCTACACCTTC; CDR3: CASSVVGEGGYTF
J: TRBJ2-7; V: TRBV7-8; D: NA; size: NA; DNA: TGTGCCAGCAGCTTAGTAGGGACACGGTTTGGGGGCGAGCAGTACTTC; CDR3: CASSLVGTRFGGEQYF
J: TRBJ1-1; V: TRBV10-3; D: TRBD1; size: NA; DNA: TGTGCCATCAGTGAGACCCGGACAGGGGATCGATTCACTGAAGCTTTCTTT; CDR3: CAISETRTGDRFTEAFF
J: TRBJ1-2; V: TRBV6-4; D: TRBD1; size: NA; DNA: TGTGCCAGCAGTGAAACAGGGGAATATGGCTACACCTTC; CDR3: CASSETGEYGYTF
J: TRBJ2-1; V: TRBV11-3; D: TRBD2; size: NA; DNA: TGTGCCAGCAGCCCCCGGGGGGGTGAGGGTAACAATGAGCAGTTCTTC; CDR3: CASSPRGGEGNNEQFF
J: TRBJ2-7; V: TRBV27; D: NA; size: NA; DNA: TGTGCCAGCAGTTTACAATCAGGGAAGGCCTACGAGCAGTACTTC; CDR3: CASSLQSGKAYEQYF
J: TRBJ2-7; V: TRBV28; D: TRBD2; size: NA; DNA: TGTGCGGGAGGGACTAGCGGCTACGAGCAGTACTTC; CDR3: CAGGTSGYEQYF
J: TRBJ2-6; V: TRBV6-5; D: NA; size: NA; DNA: TGTGCCAGCGCCACACACTCTGGGGCCAACGTCCTGACTTTC; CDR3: CASATHSGANVLTF
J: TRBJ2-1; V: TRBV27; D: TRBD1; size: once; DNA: TGTGCCAGCAGTTCGGACAGGGGAGCCTACAATGAGCAGTTCTTC; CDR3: CASSSDRGAYNEQFF